The sequence of this T cell receptor beta chain was determined in a study of persistence of HIV-infected CD4 T cells. Study-level background: Blood samples, up to 180 mL, came from multiple time points, except a couple of leukapheresis donors sampled once.

The libraries were made with immunoSEQ version 4 in survey mode. TCRdb keeps only in-frame clones here, not all; method: immunoSEQ multiplex PCR. Seen here are fewer than 45,000 clones, roughly 90% observed once, and the top ten hold approximately 0.5%. With respect to this clone: Antigen specificity is unknown.

Cells were stimulated nonspecifically with anti-CD3/anti-CD28 magnetic beads. Sorting selected CD4+ T cells upregulating both CD40 ligand and CD69. Suppressive ART was started during chronic HIV-1 infection in these adults. PBMCs were depleted of CD8+ T cells before stimulation. Germline CDR1 is LGHNA and CDR2 is YNFKEQ. The CDR3 consists of 15 residues. V lost 1 base and J lost 3, with 12 bases in between. The clonotype comes from an adult woman with HIV who was CMV-seropositive. The rearrangement uses TRBV4-2 and TRBJ1-1; maybe TRBD1 (5 bases). This sample comprised CD4+ T cells sorted from PBMCs after approximately 19-hour stimulation, obtained from a patient who received antiretroviral therapy. CDR3 region: CASSQGDSSYTEAFF. The CDR3 nucleotides are TGTGCCAGCAGCCAAGGCGACAGTAGTTACACTGAAGCTTTCTTT.